These 8 T cell receptor beta chains originate from one sample sequenced in a study of T cell clonality in common variable immunodeficiency. Study findings and constraints: Reportedly, TCR beta sequences from common variable immunodeficiency showed fewer deletions and N-nucleotide insertions.

These receptors have no known antigen. The data were produced by immunoSEQ multiplex PCR, yet TCRdb's version contains in-frame clones alone and is incomplete. The sample lists several thousand clones, none appearing once, the ten largest making up more than 3.5%. Sequencing was performed on peripheral blood mononuclear cells. These receptors all stem from a human donor with common variable immunodeficiency.

This clone is large within its sample. The read comes to an end 3 residues before the CDR3 does, leaving the germline J gene to fill in the end. The sample has other DNA sequences that encode this CDR3 too. The rearrangement links TRBV7-9 to TRBJ2-3, with 8 positions matching TRBD2. The junction had 1 base not matched to a gene; V was cut back by 2 bases and J by 3 bases. The CDR3 is made up of 14 amino acids. Germline lookup yields CDR1 SEHNR and CDR2 FQNEAQ (reference sequence). The CDR3 bases that were read are TGTGCCAGCAGCTTAACTAGCGGTACAGATACG. Translating gives CASSLTSGTDT. The whole CDR3 sequence reads CASSLTSGTDTQYF.

This clone was picked up a small number of times. The sequence runs out 3 residues before the end of the CDR3; the remainder is reconstructed from the germline J gene. The chain has TRBV2 and TRBJ1-3; 8 nucleotides line up with TRBD1. The CDR3 consists of 16 residues. The junction had 11 bases not matched to a gene; V was cut back by 6 bases and J by 4 bases. Germline V lookup: CDR1 SNHLY, CDR2 FYNNEI. The part of the CDR3 DNA that was read is TGTGCCAGCAGGGAATATCAGGGGGCGCGAGGAAACACC. It is translated as CASREYQGARGNT. The whole CDR3 sequence is CASREYQGARGNTIYF.

This clone was seen at least ten times. With the read ending 3 residues before the CDR3 end, the germline J gene is used to fill in that end. The gene calls are TRBV7-2 and TRBJ1-5, with D possibly being TRBD1 (6 bases). The germline V gene has CDR1 SGHTA and CDR2 FQGNSA. With 5 bases removed from V and 6 bases from J, the gap between germline ends came to 11 bases. This CDR3 is built from 13 residues. This CDR3 reads CASSQQGTQPQHF. CDR3 DNA (partial): TGTGCCAGCAGCCAACAGGGAACTCAGCCC.

The table lists this clone with many counts. The CDR3 is CASSLLNSPLHF. The CDR3 bases that were read are TGTGCCAGTAGTCTCCTCAATTCACCC. The chain couples TRBV19 to TRBJ1-6; unclear D gene. The CDR3 extends 3 residues past the end of the read, so its final part is completed from the germline J gene. Trimming took 5 bases from V and 7 from J, leaving 6 bases between them. The CDR3 sequence is 12 residues long. Germline CDR1 LNHDA, CDR2 SQIVND (reference sequence).

This clone has ten or more counts. The DNA ends 3 residues before the CDR3 does, and the rest of the CDR3 is filled in from the germline J gene. V is TRBV29-1 and J is TRBJ2-3, with no clear D. V was cut by 4 bases and J by 8 bases, with 10 bases left in between. Germline loops: CDR1 SQVTM, CDR2 ANQGSEA. The length of the CDR3 is 11 residues. Partial CDR3 DNA: TGCAGCGTTGGCGATGCCCCTACG. This sequence encodes CSVGDAPT. The complete CDR3 protein is CSVGDAPTQYF.

This clone was counted at least ten times. The read terminates 3 residues before the CDR3 end, so the remaining end is supplied by the germline J gene. This sequence joins TRBV27 and TRBJ1-5; D is possibly TRBD1 (6 bases). Trimming stripped 1 base from V and 1 base from J, with 11 bases between. The CDR3 has 16 residues. Germline V gene sequence: CDR1 MNHEY, CDR2 SMNVEV (reference sequence). The sequenced part of the CDR3 DNA is TGTGCCAGCAGTTTATTCTGGGGGCCGAGCAATCAGCCC. Translating it yields CASSLFWGPSNQP. The complete CDR3 reads CASSLFWGPSNQPQHF.

This clone has ten or more counts. The CDR3 goes on 3 residues after the read ends, and that part is filled in from the germline J gene. V usage is TRBV20-1 and J usage is TRBJ2-3; TRBD2 agrees at 13 bases. CDR1 is DFQATT, CDR2 SNEGSKA, per germline (reference sequence). This CDR3 is built from 17 residues. V lost 0 bases to trimming and J lost 3 bases; unmatched junction nucleotides: 6. The CDR3 bases that were read are TGCAGTGCTAGAGATGCGGGACTAGCGGGATATACAGATACG. Protein product: CSARDAGLAGYTDT. The CDR3, in full, reads CSARDAGLAGYTDTQYF.

This clone has ten or more counts. The read stops 3 residues short of the end of the CDR3; the missing end is completed from the germline J gene. V gene TRBV19 combines with J gene TRBJ2-3; TRBD1 might be the D (5 bases). CDR1 and CDR2 from the germline V gene are LNHDA and SQIVND (reference sequence). V lost 10 bases and J 5 bases, leaving 10 bases between the germline ends. The CDR3 has 11 residues. The sequenced CDR3 bases are TGTGCCACAGGACAAAAAGATACG. Its translation: CATGQKDT. The full CDR3 protein reads CATGQKDTQYF.